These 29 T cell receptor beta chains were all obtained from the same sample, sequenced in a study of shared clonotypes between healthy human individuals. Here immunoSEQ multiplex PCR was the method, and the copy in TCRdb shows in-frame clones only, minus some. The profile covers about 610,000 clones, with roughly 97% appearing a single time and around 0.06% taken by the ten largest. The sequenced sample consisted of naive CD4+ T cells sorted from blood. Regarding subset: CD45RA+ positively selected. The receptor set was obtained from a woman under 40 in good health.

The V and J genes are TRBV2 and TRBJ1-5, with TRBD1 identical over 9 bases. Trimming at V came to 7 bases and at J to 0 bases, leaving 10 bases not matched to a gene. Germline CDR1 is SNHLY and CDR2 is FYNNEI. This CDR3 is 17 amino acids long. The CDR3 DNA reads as TGTGCCAGCACTCCCGGGACAGGGTTTCTTAGCAATCAGCCCCAGCATTTT. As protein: CASTPGTGFLSNQPQHF. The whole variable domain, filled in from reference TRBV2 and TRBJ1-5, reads EPEVTQTPSHQVTQMGQEVILRCVPISNHLYFYWYRQILGQKVEFLVSFYNNEISEKSEIFDDQFSVERPDGSNFTLKIRSTKLEDSAMYFCASTPGTGFLSNQPQHFGDGTRLSIL.

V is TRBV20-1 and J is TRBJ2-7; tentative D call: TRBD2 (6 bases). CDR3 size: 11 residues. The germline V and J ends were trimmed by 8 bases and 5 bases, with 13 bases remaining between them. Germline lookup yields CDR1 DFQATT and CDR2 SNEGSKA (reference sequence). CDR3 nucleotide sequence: TGCAGTACGGCGGGGCCGGACGAGCAGTACTTC. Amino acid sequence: CSTAGPDEQYF.

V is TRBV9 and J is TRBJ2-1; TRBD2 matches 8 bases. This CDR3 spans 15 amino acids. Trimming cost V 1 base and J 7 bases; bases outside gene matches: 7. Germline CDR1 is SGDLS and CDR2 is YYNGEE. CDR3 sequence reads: CASSVLGGRRNEQFF. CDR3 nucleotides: TGTGCCAGCAGCGTACTCGGCGGGAGGAGGAATGAGCAGTTCTTC.

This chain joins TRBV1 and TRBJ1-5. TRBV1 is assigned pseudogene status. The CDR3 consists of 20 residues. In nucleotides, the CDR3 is TGCACCAGCAGCCAAGAGTCGGGTCGTACAGAACGATCTACGAATCAGCCCCAGCATTTT. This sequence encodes CTSSQESGRTERSTNQPQHF.

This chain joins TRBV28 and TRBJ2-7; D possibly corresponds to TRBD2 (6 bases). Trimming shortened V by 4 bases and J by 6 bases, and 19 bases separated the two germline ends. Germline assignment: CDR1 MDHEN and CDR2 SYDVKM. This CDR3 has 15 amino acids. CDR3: CASSSPAGSEGEQYF. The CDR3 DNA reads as TGTGCCAGCAGTTCACCCGCCGGGAGCGAAGGCGAGCAGTACTTC.

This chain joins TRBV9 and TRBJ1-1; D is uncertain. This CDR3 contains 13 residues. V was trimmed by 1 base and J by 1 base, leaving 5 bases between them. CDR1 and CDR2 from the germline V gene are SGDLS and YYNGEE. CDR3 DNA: TGTGCCAGCAGCGTATCGCGGAACACTGAAGCTTTCTTT. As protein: CASSVSRNTEAFF.

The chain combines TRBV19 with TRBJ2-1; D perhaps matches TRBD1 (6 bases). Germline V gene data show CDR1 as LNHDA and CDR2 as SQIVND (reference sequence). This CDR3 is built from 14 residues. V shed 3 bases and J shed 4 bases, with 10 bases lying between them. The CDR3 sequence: CASSMQGPYNEQFF. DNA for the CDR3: TGTGCCAGTAGTATGCAGGGGCCATACAATGAGCAGTTCTTC. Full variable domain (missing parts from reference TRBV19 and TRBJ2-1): DGGITQSPKYLFRKEGQNVTLSCEQNLNHDAMYWYRQDPGQGLRLIYYSQIVNDFQKGDIAEGYSVSREKKESFPLTVTSAQKNPTAFYLCASSMQGPYNEQFFGPGTRLTVL.

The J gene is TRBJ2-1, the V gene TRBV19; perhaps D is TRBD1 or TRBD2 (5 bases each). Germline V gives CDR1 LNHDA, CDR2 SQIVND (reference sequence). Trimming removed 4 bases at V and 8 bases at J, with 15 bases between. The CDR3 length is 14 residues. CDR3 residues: CASSTGPRPHEQFF. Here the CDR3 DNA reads TGTGCCAGTAGTACGGGACCCCGCCCCCATGAGCAGTTCTTC.

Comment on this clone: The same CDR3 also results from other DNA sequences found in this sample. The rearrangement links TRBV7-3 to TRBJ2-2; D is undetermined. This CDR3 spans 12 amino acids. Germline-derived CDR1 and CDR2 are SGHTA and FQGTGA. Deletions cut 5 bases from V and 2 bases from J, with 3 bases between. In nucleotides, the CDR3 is TGTGCCAGCAGCCGAAACACCGGGGAGCTGTTTTTT. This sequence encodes CASSRNTGELFF.

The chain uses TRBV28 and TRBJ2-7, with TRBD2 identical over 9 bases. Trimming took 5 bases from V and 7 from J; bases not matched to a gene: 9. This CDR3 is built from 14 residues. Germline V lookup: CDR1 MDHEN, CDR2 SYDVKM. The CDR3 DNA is TGTGCCAGCAGTAACCTAGCGGGAATGGAGGAGCAGTACTTC. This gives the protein CASSNLAGMEEQYF.

In nucleotides, the CDR3 is TGTGCCAGTAGTAAGGGACAGGGATTCTTGAACGAGCAGTACTTC. Encoded protein: CASSKGQGFLNEQYF. The chain recombines TRBV19 with TRBJ2-7; 9 nucleotides match TRBD1. Unmatched junction bases numbered 9, after V lost 4 bases and J lost 5 bases. CDR1 is LNHDA and CDR2 is SQIVND in the germline V gene (reference sequence). The length of the CDR3 is 15 residues.

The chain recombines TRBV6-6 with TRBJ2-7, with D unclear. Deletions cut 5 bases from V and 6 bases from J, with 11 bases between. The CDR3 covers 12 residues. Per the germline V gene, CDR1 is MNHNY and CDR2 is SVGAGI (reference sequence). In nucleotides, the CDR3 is TGTGCCAGCAGTCCGTCCAGTCTCGAGCAGTACTTC. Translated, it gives CASSPSSLEQYF.

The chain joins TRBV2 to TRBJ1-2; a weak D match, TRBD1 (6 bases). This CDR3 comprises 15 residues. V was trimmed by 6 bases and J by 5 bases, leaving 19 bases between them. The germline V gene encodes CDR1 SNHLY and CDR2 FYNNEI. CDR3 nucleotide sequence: TGTGCCAGCAGCGCATCGACAGGCCCTCGATATGGCTACACCTTC. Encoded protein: CASSASTGPRYGYTF.

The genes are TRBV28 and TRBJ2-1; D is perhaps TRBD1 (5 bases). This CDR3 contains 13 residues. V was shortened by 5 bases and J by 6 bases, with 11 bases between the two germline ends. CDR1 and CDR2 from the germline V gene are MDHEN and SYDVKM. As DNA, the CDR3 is TGTGCCAGCAGTCCTGACAGTGTCAATGAGCAGTTCTTC. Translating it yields CASSPDSVNEQFF.

CDR3 sequence (DNA): TGCGCCAGCAGTGAGTCGAAAACAGGTTCTGGCTACACCTTC. Protein product: CASSESKTGSGYTF. This chain links TRBV10-1 with TRBJ1-2, with D tentatively TRBD1 (5 bases). Trimming removed 0 bases from V and 7 bases from J, with 12 bases in between. The CDR3 sequence is 14 residues long. Germline assignment: CDR1 WNHNN and CDR2 SYGVQD (reference sequence).

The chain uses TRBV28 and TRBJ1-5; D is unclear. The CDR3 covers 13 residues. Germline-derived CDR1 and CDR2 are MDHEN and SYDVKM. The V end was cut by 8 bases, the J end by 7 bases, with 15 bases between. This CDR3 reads CASPAKGGQPQHF. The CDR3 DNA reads TGTGCCAGCCCGGCGAAAGGCGGGCAGCCCCAGCATTTT.

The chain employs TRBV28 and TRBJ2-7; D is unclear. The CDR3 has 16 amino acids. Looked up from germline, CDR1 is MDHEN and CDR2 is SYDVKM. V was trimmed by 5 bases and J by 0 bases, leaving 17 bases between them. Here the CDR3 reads CASSPPVPSASYEQYF. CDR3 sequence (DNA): TGTGCCAGCAGTCCTCCAGTCCCATCGGCCTCCTACGAGCAGTACTTC.

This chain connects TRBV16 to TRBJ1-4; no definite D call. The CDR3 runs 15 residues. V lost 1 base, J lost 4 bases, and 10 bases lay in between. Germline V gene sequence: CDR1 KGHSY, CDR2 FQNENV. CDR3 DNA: TGTGCCAGCAGCCAATTGGCCCAGTTTAATGAAAAACTGTTTTTT. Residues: CASSQLAQFNEKLFF.

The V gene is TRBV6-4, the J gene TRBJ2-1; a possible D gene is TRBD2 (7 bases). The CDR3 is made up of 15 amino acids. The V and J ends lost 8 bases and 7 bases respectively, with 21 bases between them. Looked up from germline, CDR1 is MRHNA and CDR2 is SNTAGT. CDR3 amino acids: CASGRGGGMTNEQFF. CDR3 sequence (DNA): TGTGCCAGCGGACGAGGGGGGGGGATGACGAATGAGCAGTTCTTC.

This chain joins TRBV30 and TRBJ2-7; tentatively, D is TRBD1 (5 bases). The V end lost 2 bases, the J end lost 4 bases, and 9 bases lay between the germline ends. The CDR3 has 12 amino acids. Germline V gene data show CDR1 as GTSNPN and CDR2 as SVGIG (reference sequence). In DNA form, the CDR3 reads TGTGCCTGGAGTCAGGGTCCTTACGAGCAGTACTTC. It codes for CAWSQGPYEQYF.

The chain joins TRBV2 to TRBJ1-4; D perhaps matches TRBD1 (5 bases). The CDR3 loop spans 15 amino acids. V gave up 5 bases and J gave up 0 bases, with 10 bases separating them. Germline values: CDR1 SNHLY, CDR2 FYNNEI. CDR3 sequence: CASSRDSTTNEKLFF. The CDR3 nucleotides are TGTGCCAGCAGTCGGGACTCAACAACTAATGAAAAACTGTTTTTT.

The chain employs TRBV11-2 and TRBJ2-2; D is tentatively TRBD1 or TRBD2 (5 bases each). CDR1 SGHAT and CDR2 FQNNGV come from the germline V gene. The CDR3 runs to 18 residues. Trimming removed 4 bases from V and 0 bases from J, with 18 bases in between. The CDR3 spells CASSSGQGSGANTGELFF. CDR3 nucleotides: TGTGCCAGCAGCTCGGGGCAGGGAAGCGGCGCGAACACCGGGGAGCTGTTTTTT.

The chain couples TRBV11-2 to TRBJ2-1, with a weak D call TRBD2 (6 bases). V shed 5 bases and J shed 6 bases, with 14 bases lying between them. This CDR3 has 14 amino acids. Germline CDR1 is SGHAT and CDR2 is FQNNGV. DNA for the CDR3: TGTGCCAGCAGCCCCCGGGAGACCCTCAATGAGCAGTTCTTC. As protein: CASSPRETLNEQFF.

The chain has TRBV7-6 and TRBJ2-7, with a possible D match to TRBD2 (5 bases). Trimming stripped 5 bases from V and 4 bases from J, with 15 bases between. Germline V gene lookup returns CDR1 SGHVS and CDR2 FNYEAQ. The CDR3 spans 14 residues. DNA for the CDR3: TGTGCCAGCAGCCCTCACGGACTCTTTTACGAGCAGTACTTC. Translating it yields CASSPHGLFYEQYF.

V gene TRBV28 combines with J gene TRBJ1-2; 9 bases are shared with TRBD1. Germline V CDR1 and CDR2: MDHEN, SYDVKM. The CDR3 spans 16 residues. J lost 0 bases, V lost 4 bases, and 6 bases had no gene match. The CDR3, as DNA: TGTGCCAGCAGTTCGACAGGGGGAGGATCTAACTATGGCTACACCTTC. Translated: CASSSTGGGSNYGYTF.

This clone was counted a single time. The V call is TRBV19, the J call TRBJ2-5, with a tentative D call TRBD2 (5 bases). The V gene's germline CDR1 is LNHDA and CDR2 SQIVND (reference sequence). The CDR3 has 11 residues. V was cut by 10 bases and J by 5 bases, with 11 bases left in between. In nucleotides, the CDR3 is TGTGCCACGCGGGCTTGGGAGACCCAGTACTTC. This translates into CATRAWETQYF. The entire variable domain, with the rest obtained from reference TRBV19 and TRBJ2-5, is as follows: DGGITQSPKYLFRKEGQNVTLSCEQNLNHDAMYWYRQDPGQGLRLIYYSQIVNDFQKGDIAEGYSVSREKKESFPLTVTSAQKNPTAFYLCATRAWETQYFGPGTRLLVL.

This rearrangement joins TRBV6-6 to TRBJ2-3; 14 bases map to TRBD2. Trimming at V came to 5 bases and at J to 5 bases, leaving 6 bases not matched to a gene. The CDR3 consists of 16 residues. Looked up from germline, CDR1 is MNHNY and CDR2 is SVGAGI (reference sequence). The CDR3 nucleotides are TGTGCCAGCAGTCCCCGAGGACTAGCGGGAGGAGATACGCAGTATTTT. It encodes CASSPRGLAGGDTQYF.

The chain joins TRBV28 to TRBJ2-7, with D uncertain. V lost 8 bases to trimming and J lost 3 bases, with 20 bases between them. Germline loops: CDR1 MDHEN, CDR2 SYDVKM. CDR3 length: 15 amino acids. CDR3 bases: TGTGCCAGCGATACTTTTTCGAGTCATAACTACGAGCAGTACTTC. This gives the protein CASDTFSSHNYEQYF.

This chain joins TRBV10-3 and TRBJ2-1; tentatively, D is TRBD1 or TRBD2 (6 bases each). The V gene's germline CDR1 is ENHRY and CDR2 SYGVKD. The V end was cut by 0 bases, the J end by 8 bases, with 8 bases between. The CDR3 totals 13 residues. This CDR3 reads CAISESGGDEQFF. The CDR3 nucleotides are TGTGCCATCAGTGAGTCGGGGGGCGATGAGCAGTTCTTC.